This TCR beta chain was retrieved from a study of blood T cells in healthy people across ages. Regarding the study as a whole: Long-lived donors had more naive CD4+ cells and higher diversity than aged donors. One million T cells yielded diversity estimates that were considered underestimates.

Comment on this clonotype: Antigen unknown. Given a much more abundant clone one base away, this may be a read error.

Combining a sample-barcoded 5' primer with a J-beta primer mix, a second PCR ran for about 6 to 11 cycles. Every sample gave at least 3 million paired-end reads containing CDR3. TCRdb reprocessed the 5' RACE reads via MiXCR and lists one record per CDR3 protein. The repertoire holds fewer than 750,000 distinct CDR3 sequences, with approximately 52% as singletons. CDR3 length: 14 residues. The germline V gene has CDR1 DFQATT and CDR2 SNEGSKA (reference sequence). Trimming took off 8 bases at V and 11 bases at J, with 27 bases between the two ends. Sequencing input: blood. This clonotype was obtained from a woman aged 80 or over in good health. This chain links TRBV20-1 with TRBJ2-5, with a weak D call TRBD1 (6 bases). Here the CDR3 DNA reads TGCAGTTCCAAACCGGGACACAATCCCAATGAGCAGTACTTC. The encoded protein is CSSKPGHNPNEQYF.